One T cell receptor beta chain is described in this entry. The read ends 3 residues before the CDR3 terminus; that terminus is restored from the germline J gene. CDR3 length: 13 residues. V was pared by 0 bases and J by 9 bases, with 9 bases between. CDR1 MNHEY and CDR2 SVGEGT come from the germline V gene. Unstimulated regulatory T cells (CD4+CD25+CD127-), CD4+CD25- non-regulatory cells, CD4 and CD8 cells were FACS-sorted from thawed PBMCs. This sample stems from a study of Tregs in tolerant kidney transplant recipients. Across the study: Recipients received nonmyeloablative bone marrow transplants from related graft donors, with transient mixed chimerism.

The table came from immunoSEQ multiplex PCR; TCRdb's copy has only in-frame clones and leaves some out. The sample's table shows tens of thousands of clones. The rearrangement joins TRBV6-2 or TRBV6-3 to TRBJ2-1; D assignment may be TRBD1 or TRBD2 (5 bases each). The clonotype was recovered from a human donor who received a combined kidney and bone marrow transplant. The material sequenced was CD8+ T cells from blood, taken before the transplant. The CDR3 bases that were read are TGTGCCAGCAGTTACTCGAGGGGAATTGAG. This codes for CASSYSRGIE. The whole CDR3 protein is CASSYSRGIEQFF.